Listed below are T cell receptor beta chains from one sample, sequenced in a study of T-cell reconstitution after alpha-beta-depleted transplantation in children. TCRdb re-analysed the PCR reads in MiXCR, keeping a single row per CDR3 protein. The sample records fewer than 250,000 distinct CDR3 sequences, roughly 18% being singletons. Sequencing used PBMCs, mostly from graft donor cells, obtained 360 days after TCRalphabeta/CD19-depleted stem cell transplant. The receptors were gathered from a male patient between 2 and 10 years old who had a stem cell transplant for acute lymphoblastic leukemia, so the T cells may come from the graft donor. Both conserved end residues are part of each CDR3. D genes are given only for firm matches. Clone size, where shown, is once, few, many, or a class for clones that have expanded.

d_call,v_call,clone_size,j_call,cdr3_nt,cdr3_aa
NA,TRBV7-2,NA,TRBJ2-5,TGTGCCAGCAGCTTTGGCGCGGGGACTGTACAAGAGACCCAGTACTTC,CASSFGAGTVQETQYF
NA,TRBV20-1,NA,TRBJ1-5,TGCAGTGCTAGAGTGACGGGGTCAAAGCCCCAGCATTTT,CSARVTGSKPQHF
TRBD2,TRBV7-8,NA,TRBJ2-4,TGTGCCAGCAGCTCGGGACTAGCGGGGGGTGCCAAAAACATTCAGTACTTC,CASSSGLAGGAKNIQYF
TRBD2,TRBV5-1,few,TRBJ2-2,TGCGCCAGCAGCTTTTATCTAGCGGGGGGGCCTGATAACACCGGGGAGCTGTTTTTT,CASSFYLAGGPDNTGELFF
NA,TRBV5-1,few,TRBJ1-1,TGCGCCAGCAGCTTGTGGGGCACGAACACTGAAGCTTTCTTT,CASSLWGTNTEAFF
TRBD2,TRBV5-1,NA,TRBJ2-1,TGCGCCAGCAGCTTCAGGGGACTAGCGGGCAACAATGAGCAGTTCTTC,CASSFRGLAGNNEQFF
NA,TRBV5-6,NA,TRBJ1-1,TGTGCCAGCAGCTTGGGGGAAGGCTCTGAAGCTTTCTTT,CASSLGEGSEAFF
TRBD2,TRBV6-2/TRBV6-3,few,TRBJ2-1,TGTGCCAGCAGTTACTTTCCGGGACAGGGCGCCCTGGGACTAGCGGGGACCTACAATGAGCAGTTCTTC,CASSYFPGQGALGLAGTYNEQFF
TRBD2,TRBV6-2/TRBV6-3,few,TRBJ2-7,TGTGCCAGCAGTTACGCGACCCAATCGCTAGCGGGGACCTACGAGCAGTACTTC,CASSYATQSLAGTYEQYF
NA,TRBV27,few,TRBJ2-5,TGTGCCAGCAGTTTTTACCCAGGGATCCTACAAGAGACCCAGTACTTC,CASSFYPGILQETQYF
TRBD2,TRBV5-1,NA,TRBJ2-3,TGCGCCAGCAGCTCCCTAGCGGGGGAGTTTTATTTT,CASSSLAGEFYF
NA,TRBV28,NA,TRBJ2-2,TGTGCCAGCAGTCCACTGGTCCCCGGGGAGCTGTTTTTT,CASSPLVPGELFF
NA,TRBV11-2,NA,TRBJ2-3,TGTGCCAGCAGCCGACATGGGGGAAGCACAGATACGCAGTATTTT,CASSRHGGSTDTQYF
TRBD1,TRBV18,few,TRBJ1-1,TGTGCCAGCTCAGAGACAGGGACGGACACTGAAGCTTTCTTT,CASSETGTDTEAFF
NA,TRBV20-1,few,TRBJ2-2,TGCAGTGCTAGTGGCGGGGGCGTCACCGGGGAGCTGTTTTTT,CSASGGGVTGELFF
NA,TRBV10-3,few,TRBJ2-3,TGTGCCATCAGTGAGACTGGTGGGGGCGATCATACGCAGTATTTT,CAISETGGGDHTQYF
TRBD2,TRBV7-2,few,TRBJ2-4,TGTGCCAGCAGCCTAGCGGTGGGACTAGCCAAAAACATTCAGTACTTC,CASSLAVGLAKNIQYF
NA,TRBV5-1,many,TRBJ1-1,TGCGCCAGCAGCGGGTTGAACACTGAAGCTTTCTTT,CASSGLNTEAFF
NA,TRBV6-2/TRBV6-3,few,TRBJ2-7,TGTGCCAGCAGTTCAGGGGAATACTACGAGCAGTACTTC,CASSSGEYYEQYF
TRBD2,TRBV5-1,NA,TRBJ2-3,TGCGCCACGAGCGGGGGGGCCCCCACAGATACGCAGTATTTT,CATSGGAPTDTQYF
NA,TRBV4-3,few,TRBJ2-3,TGCGCCAGCAGCCTAGGAGGGCCGGGGGCGAGGGATACGCAGTATTTT,CASSLGGPGARDTQYF
NA,TRBV15,NA,TRBJ2-7,TGTGCCACCAGCAGTTGGACGTCGAGGTCCTACGAGCAGTACTTC,CATSSWTSRSYEQYF
NA,TRBV20-1,many,TRBJ2-2,TGCAGTGCTAGAGTTAAAGAGAACACCGGGGAGCTGTTTTTT,CSARVKENTGELFF
NA,TRBV3-1,NA,TRBJ2-5,TGTGCCAGCAGCCAAGAGGGGGGAGGCCAAGAGACCCAGTACTTC,CASSQEGGGQETQYF
TRBD2,TRBV15,NA,TRBJ2-1,TGTGCCACCAAACTTGCGGGAGCCACCCATGCTGAGCAGTTCTTC,CATKLAGATHAEQFF
NA,TRBV28,few,TRBJ2-3,TGTGCCAGCAGTTTTGAGGACCGAGATACGCAGTATTTT,CASSFEDRDTQYF
TRBD2,TRBV6-1,NA,TRBJ2-1,TGTGCCAGCAGTCTCCCCGGACTAGCGGGGGACGCCTACAATGAGCAGTTCTTC,CASSLPGLAGDAYNEQFF
TRBD1,TRBV12-3/TRBV12-4,few,TRBJ2-5,TGTGCCAGCAGCAACAGGGGGCTGAACCTCGGAGAGACCCAGTACTTC,CASSNRGLNLGETQYF
TRBD1,TRBV6-2/TRBV6-3,NA,TRBJ2-7,TGTGCCAGCAGTAGTCGGACAGGGTCCCTTGGCGAGCAGTACTTC,CASSSRTGSLGEQYF
TRBD2,TRBV27,few,TRBJ2-5,TGTGCCAGCAGTTCACCGGGACTAGCGGGAGGACTGGAGACCCAGTACTTC,CASSSPGLAGGLETQYF
TRBD1,TRBV10-3,few,TRBJ2-7,TGTGCCATCAGTGAGGACAGGGGAGGCTACGAGCAGTACTTC,CAISEDRGGYEQYF
TRBD2,TRBV10-3,few,TRBJ2-3,TGTGCCACCACTAGCGGTAGGGCAGATACGCAGTATTTT,CATTSGRADTQYF
TRBD1,TRBV2,NA,TRBJ2-3,TGTGCCAGCAGTGCCGGACAGGGGCACACAGATACGCAGTATTTT,CASSAGQGHTDTQYF
TRBD2,TRBV7-2,NA,TRBJ2-5,TGTGCCAGCAGCTTACCCGGGACTAGCGGGAGCCAAGAGACCCAGTACTTC,CASSLPGTSGSQETQYF
TRBD2,TRBV29-1,NA,TRBJ2-7,TGCAGCGCCACGGGGGGGGCCTACGAGCAGTACTTC,CSATGGAYEQYF
NA,TRBV18,few,TRBJ2-1,TGTGCCAGCTCAATACAGGCTAACAATGAGCAGTTCTTC,CASSIQANNEQFF
TRBD2,TRBV5-1,many,TRBJ2-3,TGCGCCAGCAGCTTGAAACTAGCGGGGGATACAGATACGCAGTATTTT,CASSLKLAGDTDTQYF
NA,TRBV6-5,few,TRBJ2-5,TGTGCCAGCAGTTACTCGATGCCTGAAGAGACCCAGTACTTC,CASSYSMPEETQYF
NA,TRBV12-3/TRBV12-4,NA,TRBJ1-2,TGTGCCAGCAGTCCACTACGATTCAACTATGGCTACACCTTC,CASSPLRFNYGYTF
TRBD1,TRBV24-1,few,TRBJ2-7,TGTGCCACCAGACGACAGGGGTCCTCCTACGAGCAGTACTTC,CATRRQGSSYEQYF
NA,TRBV5-1,few,TRBJ2-2,TGCGCCAGCAGCTTGGCTCGCAGTTCGAACACCGGGGAGCTGTTTTTT,CASSLARSSNTGELFF